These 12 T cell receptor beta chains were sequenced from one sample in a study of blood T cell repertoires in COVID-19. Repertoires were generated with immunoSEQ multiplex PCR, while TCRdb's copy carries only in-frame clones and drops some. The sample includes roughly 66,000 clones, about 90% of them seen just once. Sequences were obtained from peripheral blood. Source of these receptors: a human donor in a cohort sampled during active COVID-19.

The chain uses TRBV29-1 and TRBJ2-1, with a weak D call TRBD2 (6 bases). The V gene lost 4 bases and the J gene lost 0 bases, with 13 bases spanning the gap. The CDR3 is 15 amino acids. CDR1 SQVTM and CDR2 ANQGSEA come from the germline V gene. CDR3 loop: CSVVGGPSSYNEQFF. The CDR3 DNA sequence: TGCAGCGTTGTGGGGGGACCGAGCTCCTACAATGAGCAGTTCTTC.

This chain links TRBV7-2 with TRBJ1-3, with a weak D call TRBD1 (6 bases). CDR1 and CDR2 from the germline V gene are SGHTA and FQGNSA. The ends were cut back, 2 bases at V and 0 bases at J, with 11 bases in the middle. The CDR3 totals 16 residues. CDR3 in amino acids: CASSLTGPFSGNTIYF. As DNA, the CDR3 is TGTGCCAGCAGCTTAACAGGGCCCTTCTCTGGAAACACCATATATTTT.

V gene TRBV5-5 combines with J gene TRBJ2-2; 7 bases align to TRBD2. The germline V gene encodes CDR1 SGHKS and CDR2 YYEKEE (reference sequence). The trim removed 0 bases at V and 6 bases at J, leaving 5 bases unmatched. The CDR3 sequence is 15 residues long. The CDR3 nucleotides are TGTGCCAGCAGCTTGGTGACAGCGGGGTCCGGGGAGCTGTTTTTT. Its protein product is CASSLVTAGSGELFF.

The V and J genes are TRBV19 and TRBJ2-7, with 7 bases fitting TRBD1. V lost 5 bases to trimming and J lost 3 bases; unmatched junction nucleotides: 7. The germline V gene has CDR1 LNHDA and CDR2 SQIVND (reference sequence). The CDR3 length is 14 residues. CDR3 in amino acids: CASSDRDSFYEQYF. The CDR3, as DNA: TGTGCCAGTAGTGACCGGGACAGCTTCTACGAGCAGTACTTC.

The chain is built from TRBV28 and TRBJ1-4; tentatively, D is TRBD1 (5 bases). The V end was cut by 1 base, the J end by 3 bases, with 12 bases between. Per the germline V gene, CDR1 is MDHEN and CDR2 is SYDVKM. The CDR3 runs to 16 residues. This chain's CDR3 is CASSLSLTVSNEKLFF. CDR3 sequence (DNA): TGTGCCAGCAGTTTATCATTGACAGTATCTAATGAAAAACTGTTTTTT.

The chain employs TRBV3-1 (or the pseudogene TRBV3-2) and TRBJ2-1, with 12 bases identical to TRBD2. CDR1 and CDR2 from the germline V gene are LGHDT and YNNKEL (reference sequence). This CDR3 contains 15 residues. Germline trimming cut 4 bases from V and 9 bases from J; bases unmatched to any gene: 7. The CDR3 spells CASSPGLAGTGEQFF. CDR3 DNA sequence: TGTGCCAGCAGCCCCGGACTAGCGGGAACAGGTGAGCAGTTCTTC.

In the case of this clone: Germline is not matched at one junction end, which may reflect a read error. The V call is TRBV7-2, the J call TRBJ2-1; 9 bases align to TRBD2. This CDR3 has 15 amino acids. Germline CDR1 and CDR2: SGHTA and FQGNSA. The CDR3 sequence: CASRLAGVSYNEQFF. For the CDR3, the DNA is TGTGCCAGCAGGTTAGCGGGAGTCTCCTACAATGAGCAGTTCTTC.

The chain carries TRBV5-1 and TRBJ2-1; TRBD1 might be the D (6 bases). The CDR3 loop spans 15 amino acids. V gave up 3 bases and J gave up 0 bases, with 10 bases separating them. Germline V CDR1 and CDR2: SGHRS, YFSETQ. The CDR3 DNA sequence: TGCGCCAGCAGCTCAGGACAGTCCTCCTACAATGAGCAGTTCTTC. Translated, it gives CASSSGQSSYNEQFF.

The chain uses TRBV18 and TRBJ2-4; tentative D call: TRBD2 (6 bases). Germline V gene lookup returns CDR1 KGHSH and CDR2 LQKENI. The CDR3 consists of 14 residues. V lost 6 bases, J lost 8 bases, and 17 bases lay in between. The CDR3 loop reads CASSPSERIDIQYF. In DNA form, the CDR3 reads TGTGCCAGCTCCCCTAGCGAGCGGATTGACATTCAGTACTTC.

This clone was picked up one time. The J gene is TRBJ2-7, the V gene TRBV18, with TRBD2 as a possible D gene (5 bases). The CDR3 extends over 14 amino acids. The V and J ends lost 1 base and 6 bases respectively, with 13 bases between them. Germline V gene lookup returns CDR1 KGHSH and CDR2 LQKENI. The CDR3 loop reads CASSPLREGVEQYF. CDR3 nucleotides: TGTGCCAGCTCACCACTCCGAGAGGGAGTCGAGCAGTACTTC.

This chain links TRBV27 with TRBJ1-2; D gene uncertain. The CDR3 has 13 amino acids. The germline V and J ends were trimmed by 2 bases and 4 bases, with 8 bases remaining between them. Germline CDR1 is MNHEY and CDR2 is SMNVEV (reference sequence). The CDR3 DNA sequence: TGTGCCAGCAGTTTAAACAGTTTCTATGGCTACACCTTC. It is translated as CASSLNSFYGYTF.

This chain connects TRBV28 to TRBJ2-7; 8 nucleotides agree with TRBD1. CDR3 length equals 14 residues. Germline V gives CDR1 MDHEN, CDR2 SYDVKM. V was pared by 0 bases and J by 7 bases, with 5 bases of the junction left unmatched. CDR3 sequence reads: CASSLWQGAGEQYF. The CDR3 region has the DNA TGTGCCAGCAGTTTATGGCAGGGGGCGGGAGAGCAGTACTTC.